This T cell receptor (beta chain) came from a study of cytomegalovirus exposure and HLA in healthy donors. Germline lookup yields CDR1 WNHNN and CDR2 SYGVQD (reference sequence). V lost 9 bases and J lost 3, with 14 bases in between. The CDR3 loop spans 13 amino acids. Use of 60 Vbeta and 13 Jbeta primers characterized the PCR. Method: immunoSEQ multiplex PCR; TCRdb's copy keeps in-frame clones and lacks some. This sample has roughly 180,000 clones, with roughly 81% found just once. Sequenced: PBMCs. The chain has TRBV10-1 and TRBJ1-1, with D possibly matching TRBD1 (5 bases). The receptor comes from a girl aged 10-17 years in good health and CMV-seropositive. The CDR3 bases are TGCGCCAGTCAGGCCAGGGCGGACACTGAAGCTTTCTTT. It encodes CASQARADTEAFF.